The T cell receptor (beta chain) described here comes from a study of blood T cells in healthy people across ages (dated by TCRdb to between 2014 and 2017). In the study overall: In model experiments, roughly one uniquely barcoded TCR beta cDNA molecule per two T cells was captured by template switching. To track age-related changes in TCR beta repertoire diversity, the study relied on deep sequencing normalized with unique cDNA molecular identifiers. The donors were divided into four age groups: young (average 16 years), middle-aged (almost 40), aged (about 60) and long-lived (about 90). Donors of different ages were randomly distributed across sequencing lanes to avoid experimental bias. Using the same blood draw, the study looked at two additional independent replicas of 1 million unique cDNA reads for two donors, one aged 18 to 29 and the other aged 80 or older.

Systemically healthy Caucasian individuals from Russia, 39 in total and aged 6 to 90 years, were included as donors. Approximately 9.7 milliliters of peripheral blood were drawn from each donor into EDTA-treated Vacutainer tubes. Ficoll-Paque density-gradient centrifugation was used to isolate PBMCs, with at least 6 million per sample. Total RNA, at least 6 micrograms per sample, was extracted from PBMCs with Trizol reagent. Naive CD45RAhigh/CD27high T cell percentages were measured by flow cytometry on a PBMC aliquot from every donor. There are 12 amino acids in the CDR3, from cysteine to phenylalanine inclusive. Kept here is only the CDR3 DNA, which spans 36 bases and is read in frame from base 1. The V end loses 8 bases and the J end loses 13 bases, and a stretch of 21 bases separates them. CDR1 and CDR2, per the germline V gene, are SQVTM and ANQGSEA. The library was built by means of 5' RACE. The data were produced on an Illumina HiSeq 2500. The second PCR ran for about 6 to 11 cycles and used a J-beta primer mix along with a sample-barcoded 5' primer. A unique molecular identifier was introduced onto each TCR beta cDNA molecule by a template-switch 5' adaptor carrying 12 random nucleotides. Each sample yielded at least 2.5 million CDR3-containing paired-end reads. All of the RNA was converted into first-strand cDNA using the Mint cDNA synthesis kit, with a TRBC-specific oligonucleotide serving as the primer. After uracil-DNA glycosylase treatment, a first 18-cycle PCR used universal primers M1SS and BC2_uni_R on all cDNA. As for how the authors treated the data: Each sample was normalized by randomly selecting 1 million high-quality reads, each carrying a distinct molecular identifier. Instead of being binned into consensus sequences, reads that shared molecular identifiers were thrown out. MiTCR, set to a Q25 quality threshold and the strictest error-elimination algorithm, was used for CDR3 identification, clonotype clustering and error correction. A nonparametric unseen species model with Euler transformation was used to estimate lower-bound total TCR beta diversity. The public reads were quality trimmed at Q25 with fastp and then assembled into clones with MiXCR by TCRdb, keeping productive beta chains. CDR3 protein duplicates are merged, each entry listing the most common genes and DNA. The authors' filters were not applied to this entry. The sample table contains over a million distinct CDR3 sequences; only one count was recorded for approximately 43% of them. In total, the top ten clones hold 4% of the sample.

Broader findings and caveats from the paper: The percentage of naive T cells measured by flow cytometry correlated strongly with observed TCR beta diversity. The long-lived group showed more naive CD4+ T cells, fewer expanded clones and increased TCR diversity than the aged group, suggesting age selection. Estimates of total diversity from one million sequenced T cells were regarded as lower bounds and underestimates. Donor CMV infection status was unknown, potentially confounding age-related changes in expanded clonotypes. As age increased, observed TCR beta diversity per million T cells dropped in a roughly linear way, and a significant reduction was already evident by age 40. Since profiling was done on bulk unsorted PBMCs, naive and antigen-experienced compartments could not be conclusively compared.

On this clonotype itself: Its antigen specificity is not known. The input lacks base qualities; no much larger clone sits a single base away.

Recombination joined TRBV29-1 with TRBJ2-1; the D gene identity is not certain. Source material: blood. The clonotype originates from a woman between 18 and 29 years old in good health. DNA sequence: TGCAGCTCCCGGACGGAGAAAGAGACCCAGTTCTTC. Translated, this gives CSSRTEKETQFF.